This entry concerns a single T cell receptor beta chain. The naive CD8 subset, CD45RO-negative cells positively selected for CCR7, excluded terminally differentiated effector memory CD45RA+ cells. Healthy and HIV-negative, the adult donors had no recent acute infections or vaccinations. There were only Caucasian adults among the donors, and all lived in Nashville, Tennessee. This record comes from a study of shared clonotypes between healthy human individuals. For the study at large: Used for every donor were three CD4 naive, three CD4 memory, two CD8 naive and one CD8 memory plate.

The authors loaded around 190 ng DNA, about 30,000 T cell genomes, into sorted-subset replicate PCRs. Method: immunoSEQ multiplex PCR; TCRdb's copy keeps in-frame clones and lacks some. The sample consists of roughly 1,800,000 clones, around 96% of them appearing once. This CDR3 spans 13 amino acids. V was trimmed by 0 bases and J by 6 bases, leaving 9 bases between them. The germline V gene has CDR1 GTSNPN and CDR2 SVGIG (reference sequence). The sample comprised naive CD8+ T cells sorted from blood. The chain combines TRBV30 with TRBJ2-1; D is unresolved. The receptor was derived from a man aged 18 to 29 in good health. The CDR3 nucleotides read TGTGCCTGGAGTGTATCGCAGACCAATGAGCAGTTCTTC. Encoded protein: CAWSVSQTNEQFF.